The rows below give T cell receptor beta chains drawn from one sample of a study of blood T cell repertoires in COVID-19. TCRdb's table, derived via immunoSEQ multiplex PCR, lists solely in-frame clones and lacks some. The sample contains around 300,000 clones, about nine tenths of which appear only once. The sample comprised peripheral blood. The receptor source for this set is a woman in her twenties or thirties with COVID-19, enrolled during active disease. The CDR3 runs from the conserved cysteine through the conserved F or W. Each record gives: V gene, D gene, J gene, CDR3 length, clone size, CDR3 protein, CDR3 DNA. D genes are given only for firm matches. Expanded clones are given a class, and other clones once, few, many or no size at all.

V gene: TRBV18; D gene: -; J gene: TRBJ1-4; CDR3 length: 14; clone size: -; CDR3 protein: CASSPESGNEKLFF; CDR3 DNA: TGTGCCAGCTCACCGGAGTCCGGGAATGAAAAACTGTTTTTT
V gene: TRBV3-1/TRBV3-2; D gene: TRBD1; J gene: TRBJ1-2; CDR3 length: 13; clone size: -; CDR3 protein: CASSPTGGDGYTF; CDR3 DNA: TGTGCCAGCAGCCCGACAGGGGGCGATGGCTACACCTTC
V gene: TRBV9; D gene: TRBD2; J gene: TRBJ2-2; CDR3 length: 16; clone size: -; CDR3 protein: CASSPGLAGEGGELFF; CDR3 DNA: TGTGCCAGCAGCCCCGGACTAGCGGGAGAGGGCGGGGAGCTGTTTTTT
V gene: TRBV6-4; D gene: TRBD2; J gene: TRBJ2-1; CDR3 length: 15; clone size: -; CDR3 protein: CASSALAGGPNEQFF; CDR3 DNA: TGTGCCAGCAGTGCTCTAGCGGGAGGGCCGAATGAGCAGTTCTTC
V gene: TRBV6-5; D gene: -; J gene: TRBJ1-2; CDR3 length: 12; clone size: -; CDR3 protein: CASSQDTNGYTF; CDR3 DNA: TGTGCCAGCAGCCAGGACACGAATGGCTACACCTTC
V gene: TRBV30; D gene: TRBD1; J gene: TRBJ1-1; CDR3 length: 11; clone size: -; CDR3 protein: CAWSVQGAPFF; CDR3 DNA: TGTGCCTGGAGTGTCCAGGGGGCGCCTTTCTTT
V gene: TRBV5-4; D gene: -; J gene: TRBJ2-7; CDR3 length: 13; clone size: -; CDR3 protein: CASSHGTSYEQYF; CDR3 DNA: TGTGCCAGCAGCCACGGGACAAGCTACGAGCAGTACTTC
V gene: TRBV5-1; D gene: TRBD2; J gene: TRBJ2-2; CDR3 length: 15; clone size: -; CDR3 protein: CASSLAGGAAGELFF; CDR3 DNA: TGCGCCAGCAGCTTAGCGGGGGGCGCAGCCGGGGAGCTGTTTTTT
V gene: TRBV12-3/TRBV12-4; D gene: TRBD1; J gene: TRBJ1-4; CDR3 length: 13; clone size: -; CDR3 protein: CASSRRGREKLFF; CDR3 DNA: TGTGCCAGCAGCCGCAGGGGGCGTGAAAAACTGTTTTTT
V gene: TRBV28; D gene: -; J gene: TRBJ2-5; CDR3 length: 14; clone size: -; CDR3 protein: CASTEQTISQTQYF; CDR3 DNA: TGTGCCAGCACGGAACAGACTATATCTCAGACCCAGTACTTC
V gene: TRBV28; D gene: -; J gene: TRBJ1-2; CDR3 length: 13; clone size: -; CDR3 protein: CASTYSADYGYTF; CDR3 DNA: TGTGCCAGCACTTACTCGGCGGACTATGGCTACACCTTC
V gene: TRBV7-9; D gene: -; J gene: TRBJ2-5; CDR3 length: 13; clone size: -; CDR3 protein: CASSLGTEETQYF; CDR3 DNA: TGTGCCAGCAGCTTAGGGACAGAAGAGACCCAGTACTTC
V gene: TRBV5-1; D gene: TRBD2; J gene: TRBJ2-1; CDR3 length: 17; clone size: -; CDR3 protein: CASSLEGSSGSSSEQFF; CDR3 DNA: TGCGCCAGCAGCTTGGAGGGGTCTAGCGGGAGTTCTAGTGAGCAGTTCTTC
V gene: TRBV5-6; D gene: TRBD2; J gene: TRBJ2-2; CDR3 length: 15; clone size: -; CDR3 protein: CASSLMGLGGGELFF; CDR3 DNA: TGTGCCAGCAGCTTGATGGGACTAGGGGGCGGGGAGCTGTTTTTT
V gene: TRBV29-1; D gene: -; J gene: TRBJ1-3; CDR3 length: 11; clone size: -; CDR3 protein: CSVERGNTIYF; CDR3 DNA: TGCAGCGTTGAACGGGGAAACACCATATATTTT
V gene: TRBV30; D gene: TRBD1; J gene: TRBJ2-7; CDR3 length: 15; clone size: -; CDR3 protein: CAWSTPPGQSYEQYF; CDR3 DNA: TGTGCCTGGAGTACGCCGCCGGGACAGTCCTACGAGCAGTACTTC
V gene: TRBV7-6; D gene: TRBD1; J gene: TRBJ1-2; CDR3 length: 14; clone size: -; CDR3 protein: CASRGQGPGNGYTF; CDR3 DNA: TGTGCCAGCAGGGGACAGGGCCCGGGGAATGGCTACACCTTC
V gene: TRBV7-9; D gene: TRBD1; J gene: TRBJ2-5; CDR3 length: 13; clone size: -; CDR3 protein: CASSIRDRETQYF; CDR3 DNA: TGTGCCAGCAGCATCCGGGACAGAGAGACCCAGTACTTC
V gene: TRBV7-3; D gene: TRBD2; J gene: TRBJ2-1; CDR3 length: 14; clone size: -; CDR3 protein: CASSRTSGSNEQFF; CDR3 DNA: TGTGCCAGCAGCCGGACTAGCGGGAGTAATGAGCAGTTCTTC
V gene: TRBV9; D gene: TRBD1; J gene: TRBJ1-5; CDR3 length: 15; clone size: few; CDR3 protein: CASSPTGGSNQPQHF; CDR3 DNA: TGTGCCAGCAGCCCAACAGGGGGAAGCAATCAGCCCCAGCATTTT
V gene: TRBV9; D gene: TRBD1; J gene: TRBJ2-1; CDR3 length: 13; clone size: -; CDR3 protein: CASSFDRVGEQFF; CDR3 DNA: TGTGCCAGCAGCTTCGACAGGGTCGGTGAGCAGTTCTTC
V gene: TRBV5-1; D gene: -; J gene: TRBJ2-3; CDR3 length: 13; clone size: -; CDR3 protein: CASSFASTDTQYF; CDR3 DNA: TGCGCCAGCAGCTTTGCGAGCACAGATACGCAGTATTTT
V gene: TRBV6-5; D gene: TRBD1; J gene: TRBJ1-1; CDR3 length: 14; clone size: -; CDR3 protein: CASSMDRVVIGAFF; CDR3 DNA: TGTGCCAGCAGTATGGACAGGGTCGTTATCGGCGCTTTCTTT
V gene: TRBV7-9; D gene: -; J gene: TRBJ2-3; CDR3 length: 13; clone size: -; CDR3 protein: CASSLALGDTQYF; CDR3 DNA: TGTGCCAGCAGCTTAGCCCTCGGGGATACGCAGTATTTT
V gene: TRBV10-3; D gene: TRBD1; J gene: TRBJ1-5; CDR3 length: 14; clone size: few; CDR3 protein: CAISPGQLNQPQHF; CDR3 DNA: TGTGCCATCAGCCCGGGACAGTTAAATCAGCCCCAGCATTTT
V gene: TRBV18; D gene: -; J gene: TRBJ2-7; CDR3 length: 12; clone size: -; CDR3 protein: CASSPLSYEQYF; CDR3 DNA: TGTGCCAGCTCACCCCTTAGTTACGAGCAGTACTTC
V gene: TRBV25-1; D gene: -; J gene: TRBJ2-3; CDR3 length: 12; clone size: -; CDR3 protein: CASSGRGDTQYF; CDR3 DNA: TGTGCCAGCAGCGGTAGGGGGGATACGCAGTATTTT
V gene: TRBV27; D gene: -; J gene: TRBJ2-7; CDR3 length: 13; clone size: -; CDR3 protein: CASSSSRGFEQYF; CDR3 DNA: TGTGCCAGCAGCTCTTCCAGGGGATTTGAGCAGTACTTC
V gene: TRBV5-5; D gene: TRBD2; J gene: TRBJ2-7; CDR3 length: 15; clone size: -; CDR3 protein: CASSIAGTRRYEQYF; CDR3 DNA: TGTGCCAGCAGCATAGCCGGGACTAGAAGGTACGAGCAGTACTTC
V gene: TRBV18; D gene: -; J gene: TRBJ2-7; CDR3 length: 13; clone size: -; CDR3 protein: CASSPDSSYEQYF; CDR3 DNA: TGTGCCAGCTCACCAGACAGCTCCTACGAGCAGTACTTC
V gene: TRBV19; D gene: -; J gene: TRBJ1-2; CDR3 length: 13; clone size: -; CDR3 protein: CASSRGQPYGYTF; CDR3 DNA: TGTGCCAGTAGTCGTGGACAGCCTTATGGCTACACCTTC
V gene: TRBV6-2/TRBV6-3; D gene: TRBD1; J gene: TRBJ2-7; CDR3 length: 17; clone size: once; CDR3 protein: CASSYAPSGQGPYEQYF; CDR3 DNA: TGTGCCAGCAGTTACGCGCCGTCCGGACAGGGTCCCTACGAGCAGTACTTC
V gene: TRBV28; D gene: -; J gene: TRBJ1-2; CDR3 length: 16; clone size: -; CDR3 protein: CASSNQWGRPNYGYTF; CDR3 DNA: TGTGCCAGCAGCAATCAATGGGGGCGACCCAACTATGGCTACACCTTC
V gene: TRBV28; D gene: -; J gene: TRBJ2-5; CDR3 length: 13; clone size: -; CDR3 protein: CASTPGGQETQYF; CDR3 DNA: TGTGCCAGCACTCCAGGGGGGCAAGAGACCCAGTACTTC
V gene: TRBV9; D gene: TRBD2; J gene: TRBJ2-4; CDR3 length: 14; clone size: -; CDR3 protein: CASSVGGLENIQYF; CDR3 DNA: TGTGCCAGCAGCGTAGGGGGACTAGAAAACATTCAGTACTTC
V gene: TRBV30; D gene: TRBD2; J gene: TRBJ2-1; CDR3 length: 16; clone size: -; CDR3 protein: CAWNSGGLALYNEQFF; CDR3 DNA: TGTGCCTGGAACTCCGGCGGACTAGCGCTGTACAATGAGCAGTTCTTC
V gene: TRBV11-3; D gene: -; J gene: TRBJ2-3; CDR3 length: 13; clone size: -; CDR3 protein: CASSPDSPGTQYF; CDR3 DNA: TGTGCCAGCAGCCCCGACAGTCCTGGTACGCAGTATTTT
V gene: TRBV19; D gene: -; J gene: TRBJ1-1; CDR3 length: 14; clone size: -; CDR3 protein: CASRTDSMNTEAFF; CDR3 DNA: TGTGCCAGTAGGACAGATTCCATGAACACTGAAGCTTTCTTT
V gene: TRBV6-5; D gene: TRBD1; J gene: TRBJ2-7; CDR3 length: 15; clone size: -; CDR3 protein: CASSLGQGSSYEQYF; CDR3 DNA: TGTGCCAGCAGTTTGGGACAGGGCAGCTCCTACGAGCAGTACTTC
V gene: TRBV20-1; D gene: -; J gene: TRBJ2-1; CDR3 length: 13; clone size: -; CDR3 protein: CSASGRTYNEQFF; CDR3 DNA: TGCAGTGCTAGTGGGAGGACCTACAATGAGCAGTTCTTC
V gene: TRBV19; D gene: -; J gene: TRBJ1-2; CDR3 length: 15; clone size: once; CDR3 protein: CASSARGLLNYGYTF; CDR3 DNA: TGTGCCAGTAGTGCCCGCGGGCTCCTAAACTATGGCTACACCTTC
V gene: TRBV19; D gene: -; J gene: TRBJ2-5; CDR3 length: 13; clone size: -; CDR3 protein: CASSIQGMETQYF; CDR3 DNA: TGTGCCAGTAGTATACAGGGGATGGAGACCCAGTACTTC
V gene: TRBV14; D gene: TRBD1; J gene: TRBJ2-7; CDR3 length: 16; clone size: few; CDR3 protein: CASSQGGGRGTYEQYF; CDR3 DNA: TGTGCCAGCAGCCAAGGAGGGGGCAGGGGTACCTACGAGCAGTACTTC
V gene: TRBV30; D gene: TRBD1; J gene: TRBJ1-2; CDR3 length: 15; clone size: -; CDR3 protein: CAWSADGQAYYGYTF; CDR3 DNA: TGTGCCTGGAGTGCAGATGGACAGGCCTACTATGGCTACACCTTC
V gene: TRBV3-1/TRBV3-2; D gene: -; J gene: TRBJ1-4; CDR3 length: 14; clone size: -; CDR3 protein: CASSQSGSYPKLFF; CDR3 DNA: TGTGCCAGCAGCCAAAGCGGGTCATACCCGAAACTGTTTTTT
V gene: TRBV29-1; D gene: -; J gene: TRBJ2-7; CDR3 length: 15; clone size: -; CDR3 protein: CSVGGGRGNPYEQYF; CDR3 DNA: TGCAGCGTTGGGGGGGGCCGGGGCAACCCCTACGAGCAGTACTTC
V gene: TRBV7-9; D gene: -; J gene: TRBJ2-7; CDR3 length: 16; clone size: -; CDR3 protein: CASSLALGTAEGEQYF; CDR3 DNA: TGTGCCAGCAGCTTAGCCCTTGGGACCGCGGAGGGGGAGCAGTACTTC
V gene: TRBV5-4; D gene: -; J gene: TRBJ2-2; CDR3 length: 15; clone size: -; CDR3 protein: CASSLSQGGTGELFF; CDR3 DNA: TGTGCCAGCAGCTTGAGCCAGGGAGGCACCGGGGAGCTGTTTTTT
V gene: TRBV11-2; D gene: TRBD1; J gene: TRBJ2-5; CDR3 length: 14; clone size: -; CDR3 protein: CASSPRDREETQYF; CDR3 DNA: TGTGCCAGCAGCCCCCGGGACAGGGAAGAGACCCAGTACTTC
V gene: TRBV12-3/TRBV12-4; D gene: -; J gene: TRBJ1-1; CDR3 length: 13; clone size: -; CDR3 protein: CASSLQINTEAFF; CDR3 DNA: TGTGCCAGCAGTTTGCAGATAAACACTGAAGCTTTCTTT
V gene: TRBV30; D gene: -; J gene: TRBJ1-4; CDR3 length: 13; clone size: -; CDR3 protein: CAWSDRVREKLFF; CDR3 DNA: TGTGCCTGGAGTGACAGGGTGCGTGAAAAACTGTTTTTT
V gene: TRBV6-5; D gene: -; J gene: TRBJ2-1; CDR3 length: 16; clone size: -; CDR3 protein: CASSYTVADSYNEQFF; CDR3 DNA: TGTGCCAGCAGTTACACCGTAGCGGACTCCTACAATGAGCAGTTCTTC
V gene: TRBV30; D gene: TRBD1; J gene: TRBJ1-4; CDR3 length: 15; clone size: -; CDR3 protein: CAWSAGTGLNEKLFF; CDR3 DNA: TGTGCCTGGAGTGCCGGGACAGGCCTAAATGAAAAACTGTTTTTT
V gene: TRBV4-1; D gene: -; J gene: TRBJ1-6; CDR3 length: 15; clone size: -; CDR3 protein: CASSQDAGHNSPLHF; CDR3 DNA: TGCGCCAGCAGCCAAGATGCAGGGCATAATTCACCCCTCCACTTT
V gene: TRBV7-9; D gene: -; J gene: TRBJ1-1; CDR3 length: 13; clone size: -; CDR3 protein: CASSQHMNTEAFF; CDR3 DNA: TGTGCCAGCAGTCAACATATGAACACTGAAGCTTTCTTT
V gene: TRBV27; D gene: -; J gene: TRBJ2-7; CDR3 length: 15; clone size: -; CDR3 protein: CASSPSLAETYEQYF; CDR3 DNA: TGTGCCAGCAGTCCATCACTAGCTGAAACCTACGAGCAGTACTTC
V gene: TRBV2; D gene: TRBD2; J gene: TRBJ2-1; CDR3 length: 15; clone size: -; CDR3 protein: CASSLAGSSYNEQFF; CDR3 DNA: TGTGCCAGCAGTCTAGCGGGGAGCTCCTACAATGAGCAGTTCTTC
V gene: TRBV9; D gene: -; J gene: TRBJ1-1; CDR3 length: 17; clone size: -; CDR3 protein: CASSPPPGEAVNTEAFF; CDR3 DNA: TGTGCCAGCAGCCCTCCTCCCGGGGAAGCGGTGAACACTGAAGCTTTCTTT